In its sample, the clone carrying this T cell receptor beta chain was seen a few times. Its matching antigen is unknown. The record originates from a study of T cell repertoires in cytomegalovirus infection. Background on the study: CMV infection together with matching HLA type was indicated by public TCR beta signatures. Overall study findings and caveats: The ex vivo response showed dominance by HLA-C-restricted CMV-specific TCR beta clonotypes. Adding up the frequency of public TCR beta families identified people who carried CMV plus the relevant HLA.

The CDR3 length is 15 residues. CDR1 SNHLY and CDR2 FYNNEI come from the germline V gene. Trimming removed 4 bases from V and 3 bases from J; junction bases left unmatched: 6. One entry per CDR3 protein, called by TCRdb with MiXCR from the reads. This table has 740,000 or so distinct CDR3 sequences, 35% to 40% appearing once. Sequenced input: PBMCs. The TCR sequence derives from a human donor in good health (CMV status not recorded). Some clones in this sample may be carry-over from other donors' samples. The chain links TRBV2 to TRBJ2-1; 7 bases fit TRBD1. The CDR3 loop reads CASSGDRVFYNEQFF. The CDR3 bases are TGTGCCAGCAGTGGGGACAGAGTTTTCTACAATGAGCAGTTCTTC.